Following are 21 T cell receptor beta chains from one sample sequenced in a study of blood T cell repertoires in COVID-19. Measured with immunoSEQ multiplex PCR; TCRdb has only the in-frame clones, and not every one. Of about 200,000 clones in the sample, around 88% were seen once. The specimen was PBMCs or T cells enriched from blood (not recorded which). The receptors shown here come from a woman between 25 and 40 years old who had been exposed to COVID-19.

This chain joins TRBV5-5 and TRBJ2-7; D remains unclear. V was cut by 0 bases and J by 0 bases, with 7 bases left in between. CDR3 length: 14 residues. CDR1 is SGHKS and CDR2 is YYEKEE in the germline V gene (reference sequence). The CDR3 reads CASSLGLLSYEQYF. The CDR3 DNA reads TGTGCCAGCAGCTTGGGACTGCTCTCCTACGAGCAGTACTTC.

The chain carries TRBV30 and TRBJ1-5; D may be TRBD1 (5 bases). The CDR3 totals 15 residues. The germline CDR1 and CDR2 sequences are GTSNPN and SVGIG (reference sequence). Trimming left V 0 bases short and J 1 base short, with 10 bases between. The CDR3 sequence: CAWSVHPGSNQPQHF. CDR3 nucleotides: TGTGCCTGGAGTGTACACCCAGGGAGCAATCAGCCCCAGCATTTT.

The count of this clone is one. The chain carries TRBV3-1 (or the pseudogene TRBV3-2) and TRBJ1-2; maybe TRBD1 (5 bases). The germline V and J ends were trimmed by 6 bases and 5 bases, with 16 bases remaining between them. CDR1 is LGHDT and CDR2 is YNNKEL in the germline V gene (reference sequence). The CDR3 spans 14 residues. This chain's CDR3 is CASSSRGGPYGYTF. The CDR3 nucleotides read TGTGCCAGCAGTTCAAGGGGAGGTCCGTATGGCTACACCTTC.

The chain links TRBV5-1 to TRBJ2-1, with a possible D match to TRBD2 (6 bases). The CDR3 contains 11 residues. The germline V and J ends were trimmed by 5 bases and 10 bases, with 10 bases remaining between them. Looked up from germline, CDR1 is SGHRS and CDR2 is YFSETQ. CDR3 residues: CASRGAGEQFF. As DNA, the CDR3 is TGCGCCAGCAGGGGTGCGGGAGAGCAGTTCTTC.

This clone is a singleton in its sample. The chain carries TRBV5-1 and TRBJ2-4; no clear D gene. Per the germline V gene, CDR1 is SGHRS and CDR2 is YFSETQ. CDR3 size: 14 residues. V was shortened by 0 bases and J by 11 bases, with 15 bases between the two germline ends. The chain's CDR3 is CASSLVGSVSLQYF. The CDR3 nucleotides are TGCGCCAGCAGCTTGGTGGGCTCCGTTAGTCTTCAGTACTTC.

The V gene is TRBV6-1, the J gene TRBJ2-2; 8 nucleotides line up with TRBD1. V lost 2 bases to trimming and J lost 1 base; unmatched junction nucleotides: 3. The CDR3 has 16 residues. Germline loops: CDR1 MNHNS, CDR2 SASEGT. The CDR3 nucleotides are TGTGCCAGCAGTGAACAGGGGACAGGGAACACCGGGGAGCTGTTTTTT. Its translation is CASSEQGTGNTGELFF.

The rearrangement joins TRBV2 to TRBJ1-6, with D perhaps matching TRBD1 (5 bases). Germline CDR1 reads SNHLY; CDR2 reads FYNNEI. The length of the CDR3 is 16 residues. The V end lost 4 bases, the J end lost 0 bases, and 10 bases lay between the germline ends. This chain's CDR3 is CASSAQGSSYNSPLHF. CDR3 sequence (DNA): TGTGCCAGCAGTGCGCAGGGTAGCTCCTATAATTCACCCCTCCACTTT.

V and J are TRBV5-4 and TRBJ1-1; 9 bases agree with TRBD1. The trim removed 4 bases at V and 4 bases at J, leaving 8 bases unmatched. Germline CDR1 is SGHNT and CDR2 is YYREEE (reference sequence). The CDR3 runs to 15 residues. The CDR3: CASSPGTGRSTEAFF. Here the CDR3 DNA reads TGTGCCAGCAGCCCCGGGACAGGGAGGAGCACTGAAGCTTTCTTT.

The chain is built from TRBV7-3 and TRBJ2-7; 7 bases match TRBD1. The CDR3 runs to 15 residues. CDR1 SGHTA and CDR2 FQGTGA come from the germline V gene. Germline trimming cut 5 bases from V and 7 bases from J; bases unmatched to any gene: 14. CDR3 region: CASSPTGAGLGEQYF. In DNA form, the CDR3 reads TGTGCCAGCAGCCCTACAGGGGCCGGATTGGGTGAGCAGTACTTC.

This chain joins TRBV11-3 and TRBJ2-1; 9 bases match TRBD2. The trim removed 4 bases at V and 9 bases at J, leaving 10 bases unmatched. Germline CDR1 and CDR2: SGHNT and YENEEA. The CDR3 contains 15 residues. CDR3 sequence reads: CASSSKRGDLSEQFF. The CDR3 DNA is TGTGCCAGCAGCTCCAAGCGGGGGGATCTGAGTGAGCAGTTCTTC. The whole variable domain, remainder taken from reference TRBV11-3 and TRBJ2-1, is EAGVVQSPRYKIIEKKQPVAFWCNPISGHNTLYWYLQNLGQGPELLIRYENEEAVDDSQLPKDRFSAERLKGVDSTLKIQPAELGDSAVYLCASSSKRGDLSEQFFGPGTRLTVL.

The chain has TRBV5-6 and TRBJ2-1; TRBD2 agrees at 10 bases. The germline V gene encodes CDR1 SGHDT and CDR2 YYEEEE. The V segment lost 4 bases and the J segment 7 bases; nucleotides outside the gene matches: 11. The CDR3 is 16 residues long. In DNA form, the CDR3 reads TGTGCCAGCAGCCTTTTCGGACTAGCGGTTATAAATGAGCAGTTCTTC. Translating it yields CASSLFGLAVINEQFF.

The chain uses TRBV4-1 and TRBJ2-1, with TRBD2 matching 12 bases. CDR1 MGHRA and CDR2 YSYEKL come from the germline V gene. This CDR3 contains 17 residues. Unmatched junction bases numbered 13, after V lost 3 bases and J lost 10 bases. This CDR3 is CASSQERLAGVPREQFF. CDR3 in DNA: TGCGCCAGCAGCCAGGAGCGACTAGCGGGGGTTCCACGAGAGCAGTTCTTC.

The V call is TRBV5-1, the J call TRBJ2-5; TRBD2 matches at 7 bases. The CDR3 has 13 amino acids. The V and J ends lost 3 bases and 10 bases, in that order; junction bases with no gene match: 9. Germline assignment: CDR1 SGHRS and CDR2 YFSETQ. The CDR3 DNA sequence: TGCGCCAGCAGCTCGGGGACTACCCCGCACCAGTACTTC. Protein sequence: CASSSGTTPHQYF.

The chain employs TRBV6-1 and TRBJ2-2; D may be TRBD1 (5 bases). V lost 0 bases and J lost 5, with 7 bases in between. This CDR3 comprises 14 residues. The germline gives CDR1 MNHNS, CDR2 SASEGT. CDR3 residues: CASSEAGQTGELFF. The CDR3 nucleotides are TGTGCCAGCAGTGAAGCGGGGCAGACCGGGGAGCTGTTTTTT.

This chain joins TRBV6-5 and TRBJ2-7, with D tentatively TRBD2 (6 bases). The CDR3 covers 14 residues. Germline V gene data show CDR1 as MNHEY and CDR2 as SVGAGI. The germline V and J ends were trimmed by 8 bases and 2 bases, with 16 bases remaining between them. The DNA for the CDR3 is TGTGCCAGCCGTTGGGAGGTCGGACCCTACGAGCAGTACTTC. Protein: CASRWEVGPYEQYF.

The gene calls are TRBV5-4 and TRBJ2-7, with D tentatively TRBD2 (7 bases). This CDR3 is 13 amino acids long. Trimming left V 2 bases short and J 5 bases short, with 11 bases between. Germline values: CDR1 SGHNT, CDR2 YYREEE (reference sequence). Here the CDR3 DNA reads TGTGCCAGCAGCTTTGGGAGGGGGAACGAGCAGTACTTC. Amino acid sequence: CASSFGRGNEQYF.

The rearrangement links TRBV11-3 to TRBJ2-2; 12 bases agree with TRBD2. CDR1 and CDR2 from the germline V gene are SGHNT and YENEEA. V lost 1 base, J lost 7 bases, and 13 bases stayed unmatched. The CDR3 has 19 residues. In nucleotides, the CDR3 is TGTGCCAGCAGCTTAGCAGCCCGGCTAGCGGGGGGGCCTGTCGGGGAGCTGTTTTTT. Translating it yields CASSLAARLAGGPVGELFF.

As DNA, the CDR3 is TGTGCCACCGGGGGTGGGGAGCAGTTCTTC. Its protein product is CATGGGEQFF. This chain joins TRBV2 and TRBJ2-1, with D possibly being TRBD2 (6 bases). CDR1 is SNHLY and CDR2 is FYNNEI in the germline V gene. V lost 10 bases, J lost 10 bases, and 11 bases lay in between. The CDR3 spans 10 residues.

V gene TRBV4-2 combines with J gene TRBJ1-1; D unclear. The V end was cut by 0 bases, the J end by 2 bases, with 7 bases between. CDR3 size: 14 residues. CDR1 is LGHNA and CDR2 is YNFKEQ in the germline V gene. The chain's CDR3 is CASSQDRGNTEAFF. In DNA, the CDR3 is TGTGCCAGCAGCCAAGATCGGGGAAACACTGAAGCTTTCTTT.

The chain recombines TRBV6-4 with TRBJ1-6; TRBD1 matches 8 bases. This CDR3 is built from 13 residues. CDR1 MRHNA and CDR2 SNTAGT come from the germline V gene. The junction had 7 bases not matched to a gene; V was cut back by 8 bases and J by 10 bases. The CDR3 sequence is CASSGQVGSPLHF. CDR3 DNA sequence: TGTGCCAGCTCGGGACAGGTTGGGTCACCCCTCCACTTT.

V and J are TRBV20-1 and TRBJ1-4; tentative D call: TRBD1 (5 bases). V lost 3 bases, J lost 4 bases, and 12 bases lay in between. The CDR3 extends over 14 amino acids. Germline V gives CDR1 DFQATT, CDR2 SNEGSKA (reference sequence). Here the CDR3 reads CSASRRGRNEKLFF. DNA for the CDR3: TGCAGTGCTAGTCGGAGGGGCCGTAATGAAAAACTGTTTTTT.